One and the same sample provided the 17 T cell receptor beta chains below, sequenced in a study of blood T cell repertoires in COVID-19. Clones were sequenced by immunoSEQ multiplex PCR, and TCRdb holds only the in-frame ones, with some missing. The sample shows about 260,000 clones, around 89% of them seen only once. Material for sequencing was PBMCs or T cells enriched from blood (not recorded which). These receptors were obtained from a woman aged 18-35 years who had recovered from COVID-19.

V and J are TRBV11-3 and TRBJ2-3; 10 bases agree with TRBD1. J gave up 1 base and V 0 bases, and 1 base lay outside the gene matches. The CDR3 totals 16 residues. The germline V gene has CDR1 SGHNT and CDR2 YENEEA. The CDR3 here is CASSLDGQGGTDTQYF. The CDR3 DNA reads TGTGCCAGCAGCTTAGATGGACAGGGGGGCACAGATACGCAGTATTTT.

This chain connects TRBV5-5 to TRBJ2-5; D unclear. This CDR3 is 14 amino acids long. V gave up 4 bases and J gave up 1 base, with 11 bases separating them. CDR1 is SGHKS and CDR2 is YYEKEE in the germline V gene (reference sequence). Here the CDR3 reads CASSPYSSQETQYF. For the CDR3, the DNA is TGTGCCAGCAGCCCTTATTCGAGCCAAGAGACCCAGTACTTC.

The chain recombines TRBV3-1 (or the pseudogene TRBV3-2) with TRBJ2-5; 11 nucleotides align to TRBD2. The CDR3 loop spans 19 amino acids. V shed 3 bases, J shed 0 bases, and the junction held 12 bases outside the gene matches. Germline CDR1 LGHDT, CDR2 YNNKEL (reference sequence). CDR3: CASSHLTSGAERYQETQYF. CDR3 coding DNA: TGTGCCAGCAGCCATCTGACTAGCGGGGCCGAAAGATACCAAGAGACCCAGTACTTC.

The rearrangement links TRBV19 to TRBJ2-6; D is possibly TRBD2 (6 bases). The germline V gene has CDR1 LNHDA and CDR2 SQIVND (reference sequence). Trimming pared 5 bases from V and 0 bases from J, leaving 11 bases between. The CDR3 contains 16 residues. The chain's CDR3 is CASSGDSNSGANVLTF. CDR3 bases: TGTGCCAGTAGTGGGGACTCTAACTCTGGGGCCAACGTCCTGACTTTC. The variable domain in full, with the rest retrieved from reference TRBV19 and TRBJ2-6, is DGGITQSPKYLFRKEGQNVTLSCEQNLNHDAMYWYRQDPGQGLRLIYYSQIVNDFQKGDIAEGYSVSREKKESFPLTVTSAQKNPTAFYLCASSGDSNSGANVLTFGAGSRLTVL.

This rearrangement joins TRBV19 to TRBJ2-1, with 9 bases lining up with TRBD2. Losses at the gene ends were 1 base for V and 5 bases for J; bases not matched to a gene: 6. The V gene's germline CDR1 is LNHDA and CDR2 SQIVND (reference sequence). The CDR3 spans 16 residues. This chain's CDR3 is CASSIVASGANNEQFF. CDR3 bases: TGTGCCAGTAGTATAGTTGCTAGCGGGGCAAACAATGAGCAGTTCTTC.

This clone was seen once. This chain links TRBV28 with TRBJ1-6; the D gene is possibly TRBD1 (5 bases). The CDR3 sequence is 14 residues long. Germline V gene data show CDR1 as MDHEN and CDR2 as SYDVKM. V gave up 2 bases and J gave up 8 bases, with 10 bases separating them. The CDR3 bases are TGTGCCAGCAGTTTAGGGGACTCTTATTCACCCCTCCACTTT. This encodes CASSLGDSYSPLHF. Looking up the rest from reference TRBV28 and TRBJ1-6 gives the full variable domain: DVKVTQSSRYLVKRTGEKVFLECVQDMDHENMFWYRQDPGLGLRLIYFSYDVKMKEKGDIPEGYSVSREKKERFSLILESASTNQTSMYLCASSLGDSYSPLHFGNGTRLTVT.

The J gene is TRBJ2-3, the V gene TRBV3-1 (or the pseudogene TRBV3-2); tentatively, D is TRBD2 (6 bases). Germline V gene sequence: CDR1 LGHDT, CDR2 YNNKEL (reference sequence). This CDR3 comprises 11 residues. V was clipped by 5 bases and J by 14 bases, with 14 bases between them. The CDR3 loop reads CASSDGLRAYF. CDR3 bases: TGTGCCAGCAGCGACGGACTACGGGCGTATTTT.

This chain joins TRBV6-2 or TRBV6-3 and TRBJ1-2, with TRBD1 matching 11 bases. CDR1 is MNHEY and CDR2 is SVGEGT in the germline V gene. The length of the CDR3 is 15 residues. Trimming removed 2 bases from V and 7 bases from J; junction bases left unmatched: 6. The CDR3 spells CASSYLWTGGGGYTF. CDR3 sequence (DNA): TGTGCCAGCAGTTACCTCTGGACAGGGGGCGGTGGCTACACCTTC.

The genes are TRBV28 and TRBJ1-6; unclear D gene. The V and J ends lost 2 bases and 0 bases respectively, with 8 bases between them. The CDR3 contains 16 residues. Germline V gene data show CDR1 as MDHEN and CDR2 as SYDVKM. This CDR3 is CASSLSSSSYNSPLHF. CDR3 DNA sequence: TGTGCCAGCAGTTTAAGTTCTAGCTCCTATAATTCACCCCTCCACTTT.

The chain combines TRBV5-1 with TRBJ1-2; 8 bases are a match to TRBD1. The trim removed 0 bases at V and 4 bases at J, leaving 5 bases unmatched. This CDR3 region has 15 residues. Germline V gives CDR1 SGHRS, CDR2 YFSETQ. The CDR3 DNA reads as TGCGCCAGCAGCTTGGGAGTACAGGGGGGCTATGGCTACACCTTC. This encodes CASSLGVQGGYGYTF.

The rearrangement links TRBV28 to TRBJ1-2; 7 nucleotides line up with TRBD1. Germline V lookup: CDR1 MDHEN, CDR2 SYDVKM. V shed 7 bases, J shed 5 bases, and the junction held 16 bases outside the gene matches. The length of the CDR3 is 16 residues. CDR3 protein: CASNPSRARGLYGYTF. CDR3 DNA sequence: TGTGCCAGCAACCCCTCCCGGGCCAGGGGGTTATATGGCTACACCTTC.

This clone came up a few times. The rearrangement uses TRBV7-3 and TRBJ1-6, with D unresolved. Germline values: CDR1 SGHTA, CDR2 FQGTGA. The CDR3 runs to 13 residues. The ends were cut back, 4 bases at V and 10 bases at J, with 11 bases in the middle. As DNA, the CDR3 is TGTGCCAGCAGCTCGTCACTTATATCACCCCTCCACTTT. Its translation: CASSSSLISPLHF. Filled out from reference TRBV7-3 and TRBJ1-6, the complete variable domain reads GAGVSQTPSNKVTEKGKYVELRCDPISGHTALYWYRQSLGQGPEFLIYFQGTGAADDSGLPNDRFFAVRPEGSVSTLKIQRTERGDSAVYLCASSSSLISPLHFGNGTRLTVT.

This clone was recorded only once. This rearrangement joins TRBV7-2 to TRBJ1-2; the match to TRBD1 covers 7 bases. Germline-derived CDR1 and CDR2 are SGHTA and FQGNSA. The CDR3 length is 14 residues. V lost 5 bases to trimming and J lost 4 bases; unmatched junction nucleotides: 7. The CDR3 protein is CASSAGTAAYGYTF. The CDR3 coding sequence is TGTGCCAGCAGCGCCGGGACAGCCGCCTATGGCTACACCTTC.

The chain joins TRBV3-1 (or the pseudogene TRBV3-2) to TRBJ1-1, with TRBD1 matching over 8 bases. Losses at the gene ends were 4 bases for V and 8 bases for J; bases not matched to a gene: 9. CDR3 length: 14 amino acids. In germline, CDR1 is LGHDT, CDR2 YNNKEL (reference sequence). CDR3: CASSPIGQGKEAFF. In DNA form, the CDR3 reads TGTGCCAGCAGCCCGATCGGACAGGGAAAAGAAGCTTTCTTT.

This chain links TRBV10-3 with TRBJ1-1, with unresolved D. The CDR3 has 13 residues. Trimming removed 7 bases from V and 1 base from J, with 10 bases in between. CDR1 and CDR2 (germline): ENHRY, SYGVKD. CDR3: CAIKLHRNTEAFF. The CDR3 coding sequence is TGTGCCATCAAACTTCACAGGAACACTGAAGCTTTCTTT.

This clone was detected once. This chain connects TRBV2 to TRBJ1-2; tentative D call: TRBD1 (6 bases). The CDR3 has 13 residues. From germline, CDR1 is SNHLY and CDR2 FYNNEI. V was shortened by 6 bases and J by 4 bases, with 12 bases between the two germline ends. The CDR3 DNA follows: TGTGCCAGCAGGGAATCAGGGGTCTATGGCTACACCTTC. Its translation is CASRESGVYGYTF.

The rearrangement uses TRBV7-9 and TRBJ1-1, with no clear D. Germline-derived CDR1 and CDR2 are SEHNR and FQNEAQ (reference sequence). Trimming left V 5 bases short and J 6 bases short, with 10 bases between. The CDR3 spans 12 residues. The DNA for the CDR3 is TGTGCCAGCAGCCCCCCTTCCGCTGAAGCTTTCTTT. It specifies CASSPPSAEAFF.